This is a list of T cell receptor beta chains from one sample in a study of T cells in Graves' hyperthyroidism and ophthalmopathy. TCRdb used MiXCR to reprocess the multiplex PCR reads, holding one entry per CDR3 protein. This table holds around 600,000 distinct CDR3 sequences, over 12% found once. The sample taken for sequencing was blood. The source of these receptors is a woman aged 18-29 years with Graves' ophthalmopathy. Each CDR3 is given with its conserved first and last residue. D genes are given only for firm matches. Only some rows state a clone size, as once, few, many or a class for expanded clones.

cdr3_length: 13; clone_size: many; v_call: TRBV20-1; j_call: TRBJ2-7; d_call: TRBD2; cdr3_aa: CSAEGGRSYEQYF; cdr3_nt: TGCAGTGCAGAGGGCGGGAGATCCTACGAGCAGTACTTC
cdr3_length: 12; clone_size: -; v_call: TRBV7-9; j_call: TRBJ1-6; d_call: -; cdr3_aa: CASRLPNSPLHF; cdr3_nt: TGTGCCAGCAGGCTTCCAAATTCACCCCTCCACTTT
cdr3_length: 14; clone_size: many; v_call: TRBV27; j_call: TRBJ1-5; d_call: -; cdr3_aa: CASSLSGYNQPQHF; cdr3_nt: TGTGCCAGCAGTTTATCAGGGTACAATCAGCCCCAGCATTTT
cdr3_length: 15; clone_size: many; v_call: TRBV18; j_call: TRBJ2-2; d_call: TRBD1; cdr3_aa: CASSPPPGQAWELFF; cdr3_nt: TGTGCCAGCTCACCACCCCCGGGACAGGCGTGGGAGCTGTTTTTT
cdr3_length: 17; clone_size: -; v_call: TRBV3-1; j_call: TRBJ2-7; d_call: TRBD2; cdr3_aa: CASSQDRASGSFYEQYF; cdr3_nt: TGTGCCAGCAGCCAAGATCGGGCTAGCGGGAGTTTTTACGAGCAGTACTTC
cdr3_length: 13; clone_size: many; v_call: TRBV18; j_call: TRBJ2-7; d_call: -; cdr3_aa: CASSPSTTYEQYF; cdr3_nt: TGTGCCAGCTCACCGTCGACCACCTACGAGCAGTACTTC
cdr3_length: 14; clone_size: many; v_call: TRBV20-1; j_call: TRBJ2-1; d_call: TRBD1; cdr3_aa: CSASPGTGNNEQFF; cdr3_nt: TGCAGTGCCAGTCCCGGGACAGGGAACAATGAGCAGTTCTTC
cdr3_length: 17; clone_size: many; v_call: TRBV7-2; j_call: TRBJ2-2; d_call: TRBD1; cdr3_aa: CASSPRTGGFFTGELFF; cdr3_nt: TGTGCCAGCAGCCCCCGGACAGGGGGTTTCTTCACCGGGGAGCTGTTTTTT
cdr3_length: 12; clone_size: many; v_call: TRBV10-3; j_call: TRBJ2-1; d_call: TRBD1; cdr3_aa: CAIEGQSNEQFF; cdr3_nt: TGTGCCATCGAGGGACAGTCCAATGAGCAGTTCTTC
cdr3_length: 14; clone_size: many; v_call: TRBV28; j_call: TRBJ2-7; d_call: TRBD1; cdr3_aa: CASRTDRGPLEQYF; cdr3_nt: TGTGCCAGCAGGACGGACAGGGGGCCCCTCGAGCAGTACTTC
cdr3_length: 16; clone_size: many; v_call: TRBV27; j_call: TRBJ1-2; d_call: TRBD1; cdr3_aa: CASKAGQARTNYGYTF; cdr3_nt: TGTGCCAGCAAGGCGGGACAGGCCCGCACTAACTATGGCTACACCTTC
cdr3_length: 13; clone_size: many; v_call: TRBV6-2/TRBV6-3; j_call: TRBJ1-1; d_call: -; cdr3_aa: CASREQGNTEAFF; cdr3_nt: TGTGCCAGCAGAGAACAAGGGAACACTGAAGCTTTCTTT
cdr3_length: 15; clone_size: many; v_call: TRBV20-1; j_call: TRBJ2-2; d_call: TRBD1; cdr3_aa: CSAPRRGQGTGELFF; cdr3_nt: TGCAGTGCTCCTCGCAGGGGGCAGGGCACCGGGGAGCTGTTTTTT
cdr3_length: 16; clone_size: -; v_call: TRBV6-1; j_call: TRBJ2-1; d_call: TRBD2; cdr3_aa: CASTPLAGGVYNEQFF; cdr3_nt: TGTGCCAGCACCCCCCTAGCGGGAGGGGTCTACAATGAGCAGTTCTTC
cdr3_length: 13; clone_size: many; v_call: TRBV20-1; j_call: TRBJ2-3; d_call: -; cdr3_aa: CSARQESTDTQYF; cdr3_nt: TGCAGTGCTAGACAGGAAAGCACAGATACGCAGTATTTT
cdr3_length: 14; clone_size: many; v_call: TRBV28; j_call: TRBJ2-7; d_call: TRBD1; cdr3_aa: CASSSGQGFYEQYF; cdr3_nt: TGTGCCAGCAGTTCAGGACAGGGATTCTACGAGCAGTACTTC
cdr3_length: 12; clone_size: many; v_call: TRBV20-1; j_call: TRBJ1-1; d_call: -; cdr3_aa: CSAGGQGERAFF; cdr3_nt: TGCAGTGCTGGGGGGCAGGGCGAGCGAGCTTTCTTT
cdr3_length: 16; clone_size: many; v_call: TRBV7-9; j_call: TRBJ2-7; d_call: -; cdr3_aa: CASSFRAGLSSYEQYF; cdr3_nt: TGTGCCAGCAGCTTTCGGGCCGGACTCAGCTCCTACGAGCAGTACTTC
cdr3_length: 14; clone_size: -; v_call: TRBV11-2; j_call: TRBJ2-5; d_call: TRBD1; cdr3_aa: CASSLTQGGETQYF; cdr3_nt: TGTGCCAGCAGCTTAACACAGGGGGGAGAGACCCAGTACTTC
cdr3_length: 11; clone_size: few; v_call: TRBV30; j_call: TRBJ2-3; d_call: -; cdr3_aa: CASVGPGTQYF; cdr3_nt: TGTGCCAGTGTGGGGCCAGGTACGCAGTATTTT
cdr3_length: 16; clone_size: few; v_call: TRBV19; j_call: TRBJ2-1; d_call: -; cdr3_aa: CASSIPSRTPSNEQFF; cdr3_nt: TGTGCCAGTAGTATTCCCTCGCGGACTCCATCCAATGAGCAGTTCTTC
cdr3_length: 20; clone_size: many; v_call: TRBV6-1; j_call: TRBJ1-2; d_call: -; cdr3_aa: CASSEEDGGPMHKANYGYTF; cdr3_nt: TGTGCCAGCAGTGAAGAGGATGGGGGACCGATGCATAAAGCTAACTATGGCTACACCTTC
cdr3_length: 22; clone_size: many; v_call: TRBV11-2; j_call: TRBJ2-7; d_call: TRBD2; cdr3_aa: CASSLVGPGTSDAHIHSYEQYF; cdr3_nt: TGTGCCAGCAGCTTAGTAGGCCCCGGGACTAGCGACGCACATATTCACTCCTACGAGCAGTACTTC
cdr3_length: 16; clone_size: -; v_call: TRBV10-1; j_call: TRBJ1-6; d_call: -; cdr3_aa: CASSESRRVLDSPLHF; cdr3_nt: TGCGCCAGCAGTGAGTCTAGGCGGGTTCTGGATTCACCCCTCCACTTT
cdr3_length: 14; clone_size: many; v_call: TRBV29-1; j_call: TRBJ2-5; d_call: TRBD2; cdr3_aa: CSVASGTSAETQYF; cdr3_nt: TGCAGCGTCGCCTCCGGGACTAGCGCGGAGACCCAGTACTTC
cdr3_length: 16; clone_size: many; v_call: TRBV4-1; j_call: TRBJ1-1; d_call: TRBD1; cdr3_aa: CASSQGQGAWGTEAFF; cdr3_nt: TGCGCCAGCAGCCAAGGACAGGGGGCTTGGGGCACTGAAGCTTTCTTT
cdr3_length: 16; clone_size: few; v_call: TRBV9; j_call: TRBJ1-1; d_call: -; cdr3_aa: CASSAPVVGGSTEAFF; cdr3_nt: TGTGCCAGCAGCGCCCCGGTCGTGGGGGGGAGCACTGAAGCTTTCTTT
cdr3_length: 16; clone_size: many; v_call: TRBV20-1; j_call: TRBJ1-1; d_call: -; cdr3_aa: CSAHSGTVYLNTEAFF; cdr3_nt: TGCAGTGCGCACTCCGGGACGGTTTATTTGAACACTGAAGCTTTCTTT
cdr3_length: 14; clone_size: many; v_call: TRBV20-1; j_call: TRBJ1-4; d_call: TRBD1; cdr3_aa: CSAPAVTGGEKLFF; cdr3_nt: TGCAGTGCTCCAGCCGTGACAGGGGGCGAAAAACTGTTTTTT
cdr3_length: 18; clone_size: -; v_call: TRBV7-8; j_call: TRBJ1-5; d_call: -; cdr3_aa: CASSLVGWQTYSNQPQHF; cdr3_nt: TGTGCCAGCAGCTTAGTGGGTTGGCAGACTTATAGCAATCAGCCCCAGCATTTT
cdr3_length: 15; clone_size: few; v_call: TRBV9; j_call: TRBJ2-3; d_call: TRBD1; cdr3_aa: CASSPWTGITDTQYF; cdr3_nt: TGTGCCAGCAGCCCGTGGACAGGGATCACAGATACGCAGTATTTT
cdr3_length: 15; clone_size: once; v_call: TRBV19; j_call: TRBJ1-4; d_call: -; cdr3_aa: CASSGNSGSNEKLFF; cdr3_nt: TGTGCCAGTAGTGGAAATAGTGGCAGTAATGAAAAACTGTTTTTT
cdr3_length: 15; clone_size: few; v_call: TRBV3-1; j_call: TRBJ2-5; d_call: TRBD2; cdr3_aa: CASSQAASGSDLQYF; cdr3_nt: TGTGCCAGCAGCCAAGCGGCTAGCGGGAGCGATTTACAGTACTTC
cdr3_length: 15; clone_size: few; v_call: TRBV4-1; j_call: TRBJ2-1; d_call: TRBD2; cdr3_aa: CASTLGLAGVREQFF; cdr3_nt: TGCGCCAGCACCCTAGGACTAGCGGGAGTGCGTGAGCAGTTCTTC
cdr3_length: 17; clone_size: -; v_call: TRBV7-9; j_call: TRBJ2-1; d_call: TRBD2; cdr3_aa: CASSYGLAGGSYNEQFF; cdr3_nt: TGTGCCAGCAGCTACGGACTAGCGGGAGGGTCCTACAATGAGCAGTTCTTC
cdr3_length: 14; clone_size: many; v_call: TRBV2; j_call: TRBJ2-7; d_call: -; cdr3_aa: CASSEAPLGYEQYF; cdr3_nt: TGTGCCAGCAGTGAAGCGCCGTTGGGCTACGAGCAGTACTTC
cdr3_length: 15; clone_size: many; v_call: TRBV9; j_call: TRBJ1-3; d_call: TRBD1; cdr3_aa: CASSEETGSGNTIYF; cdr3_nt: TGTGCCAGCAGCGAAGAGACAGGGTCTGGAAACACCATATATTTT
cdr3_length: 14; clone_size: -; v_call: TRBV6-1; j_call: TRBJ1-1; d_call: -; cdr3_aa: CASSQQGGITEAFF; cdr3_nt: TGTGCCAGCAGTCAGCAGGGTGGAATCACTGAAGCTTTCTTT
cdr3_length: 14; clone_size: few; v_call: TRBV7-9; j_call: TRBJ1-6; d_call: TRBD1; cdr3_aa: CASSWGTGDSPLHF; cdr3_nt: TGTGCCAGCAGCTGGGGGACAGGGGATTCACCCCTCCACTTT
cdr3_length: 15; clone_size: many; v_call: TRBV12-3/TRBV12-4; j_call: TRBJ2-5; d_call: TRBD2; cdr3_aa: CASSSQREQGPTQYF; cdr3_nt: TGTGCCAGCAGTTCTCAGCGGGAGCAGGGTCCGACCCAGTACTTC
cdr3_length: 17; clone_size: -; v_call: TRBV25-1; j_call: TRBJ1-5; d_call: -; cdr3_aa: CASSPIRVLIGDQPQHF; cdr3_nt: TGTGCCAGCAGCCCAATCCGAGTCCTGATCGGGGATCAGCCCCAGCATTTT
cdr3_length: 13; clone_size: many; v_call: TRBV27; j_call: TRBJ1-2; d_call: TRBD1; cdr3_aa: CASSSTGVGGYTF; cdr3_nt: TGTGCCAGCAGTTCGACAGGGGTTGGAGGCTACACCTTC
cdr3_length: 15; clone_size: many; v_call: TRBV27; j_call: TRBJ2-1; d_call: TRBD2; cdr3_aa: CASRTGTININEQFF; cdr3_nt: TGTGCCAGCAGGACCGGGACTATAAATATCAATGAGCAGTTCTTC
cdr3_length: 15; clone_size: many; v_call: TRBV5-1; j_call: TRBJ2-2; d_call: -; cdr3_aa: CASSLAVTRTGELFF; cdr3_nt: TGCGCCAGCAGCTTGGCTGTGACTAGGACCGGGGAGCTGTTTTTT
cdr3_length: 13; clone_size: few; v_call: TRBV19; j_call: TRBJ2-7; d_call: -; cdr3_aa: CASNPRGTYEQYF; cdr3_nt: TGTGCCAGTAATCCAAGGGGGACCTACGAGCAGTACTTC
cdr3_length: 16; clone_size: -; v_call: TRBV7-3; j_call: TRBJ2-5; d_call: -; cdr3_aa: CASSLRPGGPRETQYF; cdr3_nt: TGTGCCAGCAGCTTAAGGCCCGGAGGCCCCAGGGAGACCCAGTACTTC
cdr3_length: 15; clone_size: many; v_call: TRBV28; j_call: TRBJ2-3; d_call: TRBD2; cdr3_aa: CASSVREGQSDTQYF; cdr3_nt: TGTGCCAGCAGTGTACGGGAGGGCCAATCAGATACGCAGTATTTT
cdr3_length: 15; clone_size: many; v_call: TRBV12-5; j_call: TRBJ2-5; d_call: TRBD1; cdr3_aa: CASGLATGPQETQYF; cdr3_nt: TGTGCTAGTGGTTTGGCGACAGGGCCCCAAGAGACCCAGTACTTC
cdr3_length: 17; clone_size: many; v_call: TRBV7-9; j_call: TRBJ1-1; d_call: TRBD1; cdr3_aa: CASRRQGARTLNTEAFF; cdr3_nt: TGTGCCAGCAGGCGACAGGGGGCGCGTACATTGAACACTGAAGCTTTCTTT
cdr3_length: 14; clone_size: many; v_call: TRBV2; j_call: TRBJ2-5; d_call: -; cdr3_aa: CASSDGGRWETQYF; cdr3_nt: TGTGCCAGCAGTGATGGGGGGCGCTGGGAGACCCAGTACTTC
cdr3_length: 13; clone_size: many; v_call: TRBV7-3; j_call: TRBJ2-3; d_call: -; cdr3_aa: CASSRGPTDTQYF; cdr3_nt: TGTGCCAGCTCCCGAGGCCCCACAGATACGCAGTATTTT
cdr3_length: 13; clone_size: -; v_call: TRBV12-3/TRBV12-4; j_call: TRBJ1-1; d_call: TRBD1; cdr3_aa: CASRGQGELEAFF; cdr3_nt: TGTGCCAGCAGAGGACAGGGGGAACTTGAAGCTTTCTTT
cdr3_length: 12; clone_size: many; v_call: TRBV20-1; j_call: TRBJ1-1; d_call: -; cdr3_aa: CSAPGPSTEAFF; cdr3_nt: TGCAGTGCTCCTGGGCCGAGTACTGAAGCTTTCTTT